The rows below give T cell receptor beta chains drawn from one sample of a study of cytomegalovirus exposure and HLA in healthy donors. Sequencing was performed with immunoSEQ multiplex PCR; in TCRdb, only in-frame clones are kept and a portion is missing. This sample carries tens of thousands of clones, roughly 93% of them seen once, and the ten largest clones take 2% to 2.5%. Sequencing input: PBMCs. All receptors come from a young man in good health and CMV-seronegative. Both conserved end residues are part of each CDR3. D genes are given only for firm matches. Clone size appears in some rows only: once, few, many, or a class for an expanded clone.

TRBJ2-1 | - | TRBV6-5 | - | CASSYLNNEQFF | TGTGCCAGCAGTTACTTAAACAATGAGCAGTTCTTC
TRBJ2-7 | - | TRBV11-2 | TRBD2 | CASSLAGGMYEQYF | TGTGCCAGCAGCTTGGCCGGGGGGATGTACGAGCAGTACTTC
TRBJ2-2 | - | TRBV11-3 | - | CASSSNEEISGELFF | TGTGCCAGCAGCTCCAACGAGGAGATCAGCGGGGAGCTGTTTTTT
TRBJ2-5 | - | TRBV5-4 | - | CASSLGGAGANQETQYF | TGTGCCAGCAGCTTGGGTGGGGCGGGGGCGAACCAAGAGACCCAGTACTTC
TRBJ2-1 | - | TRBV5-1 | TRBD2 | CASSSGLAGSSYNEQFF | TGCGCCAGCAGCTCTGGACTAGCGGGAAGCTCCTACAATGAGCAGTTCTTC
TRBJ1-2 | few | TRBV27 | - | CASSLDPRYGYTF | TGTGCCAGCAGTTTAGATCCGCGCTATGGCTACACCTTC
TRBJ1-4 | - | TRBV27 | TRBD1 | CASSLTGTVNEKLFF | TGTGCCAGCAGTTTAACCGGGACAGTTAATGAAAAACTGTTTTTT
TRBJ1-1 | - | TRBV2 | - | CASRPGGGEAFF | TGTGCCAGCAGGCCCGGGGGAGGTGAAGCTTTCTTT
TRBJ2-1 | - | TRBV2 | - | CASRPPPRGHNEQFF | TGTGCCAGCAGGCCTCCGCCACGAGGGCACAATGAGCAGTTCTTC
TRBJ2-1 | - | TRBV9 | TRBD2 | CASSVAGGGYNEQFF | TGTGCCAGCAGCGTAGCTGGCGGGGGGTACAATGAGCAGTTCTTC
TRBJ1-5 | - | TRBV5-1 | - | CASSPDSRNQPQHF | TGCGCCAGCAGCCCGGACAGTCGCAATCAGCCCCAGCATTTT
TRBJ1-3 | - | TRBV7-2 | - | CASSLAVSGNTIYF | TGTGCCAGCAGCCTGGCAGTCTCTGGAAACACCATATATTTT
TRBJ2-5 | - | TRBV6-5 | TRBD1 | CASRTRDRGEETQYF | TGTGCCAGCAGAACCCGGGACAGGGGGGAAGAGACCCAGTACTTC
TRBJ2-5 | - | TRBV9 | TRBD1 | CASSVGTGGSETQYF | TGTGCCAGCAGCGTCGGGACAGGGGGCAGCGAGACCCAGTACTTC
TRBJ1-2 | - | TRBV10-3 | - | CAISEGVDNIYGYTF | TGTGCCATCAGTGAGGGGGTGGACAACATCTATGGCTACACCTTC
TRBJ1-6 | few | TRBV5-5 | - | CASSLEVSPLHF | TGTGCCAGCAGCTTAGAGGTTTCACCCCTCCACTTT
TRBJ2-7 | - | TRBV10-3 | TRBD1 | CAIRITGTGSSYEQYF | TGTGCCATCAGGATCACCGGGACAGGGTCCTCCTACGAGCAGTACTTC
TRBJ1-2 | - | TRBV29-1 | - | CSARDSNYGYTF | TGCAGCGCCAGAGACAGTAACTATGGCTACACCTTC
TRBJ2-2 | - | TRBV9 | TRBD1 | CASSPSAGTDTGELFF | TGTGCCAGCAGCCCCTCCGCCGGGACAGACACCGGGGAGCTGTTTTTT
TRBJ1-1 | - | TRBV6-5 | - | CASSSTDSITRVAFF | TGTGCCAGCAGTTCCACGGACTCAATAACCCGAGTGGCTTTCTTT
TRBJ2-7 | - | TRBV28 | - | CASSFEWAKEAMRVGSYEQYF | TGTGCCAGCAGTTTTGAGTGGGCAAAAGAAGCGATGAGGGTGGGCTCCTACGAGCAGTACTTC
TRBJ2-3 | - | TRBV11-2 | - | CASSLGGASTDTQYF | TGTGCCAGCAGCCTGGGGGGGGCGAGCACAGATACGCAGTATTTT
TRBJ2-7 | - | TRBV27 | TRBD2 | CASSVTSPYPPGDEQYF | TGTGCCAGCAGTGTGACTAGCCCCTACCCACCCGGGGACGAGCAGTACTTC
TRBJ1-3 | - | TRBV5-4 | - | CASSPDAGAMPGNTIYF | TGTGCCAGCAGCCCTGATGCGGGGGCGATGCCCGGAAACACCATATATTTT
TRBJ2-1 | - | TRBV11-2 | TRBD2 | CASTPMRIGSGGAGEQFF | TGTGCCAGCACCCCTATGAGAATAGGTAGCGGGGGGGCAGGTGAGCAGTTCTTC
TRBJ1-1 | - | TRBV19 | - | CASRTGNRAFF | TGTGCCAGTAGGACCGGGAATCGAGCTTTCTTT
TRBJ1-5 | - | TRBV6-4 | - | CASSDSGGQPQHF | TGTGCCAGCAGTGACTCCGGAGGTCAGCCCCAGCATTTT
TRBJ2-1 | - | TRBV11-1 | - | CASSPRGRLAYNEQFF | TGTGCCAGCAGCCCAAGGGGTAGACTAGCCTACAATGAGCAGTTCTTC
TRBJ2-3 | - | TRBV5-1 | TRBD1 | CASSWGTGAYEVGTDTQYF | TGCGCCAGCAGCTGGGGGACAGGGGCGTACGAGGTGGGCACAGATACGCAGTATTTT
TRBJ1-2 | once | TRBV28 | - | CASITSEAAPWGYTF | TGTGCCAGCATCACCTCGGAGGCTGCACCTTGGGGCTACACCTTC
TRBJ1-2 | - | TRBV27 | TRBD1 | CASRRRQGDHYGYTF | TGTGCCAGCAGGCGGAGACAGGGGGATCACTATGGCTACACCTTC
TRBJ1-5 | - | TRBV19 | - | CASSSPGGDQPQHF | TGTGCCAGTAGTAGTCCCGGCGGGGATCAGCCCCAGCATTTT
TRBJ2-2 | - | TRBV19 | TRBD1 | CASLRDRDTGELFF | TGTGCCTCCCTCCGGGACAGGGACACCGGGGAGCTGTTTTTT
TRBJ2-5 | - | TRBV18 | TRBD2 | CASSRLAGEETQYF | TGTGCCAGCTCACGACTAGCAGGCGAAGAGACCCAGTACTTC
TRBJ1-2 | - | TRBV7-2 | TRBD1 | CASSLLGQANYGYTF | TGTGCCAGCAGCTTATTAGGACAGGCCAACTATGGCTACACCTTC
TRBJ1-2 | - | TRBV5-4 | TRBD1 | CASSSGTGANYGYTF | TGTGCCAGTTCGTCCGGGACAGGGGCTAACTATGGCTACACCTTC
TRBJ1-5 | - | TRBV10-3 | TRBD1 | CAIRDGTDNQPQHF | TGTGCCATCAGGGACGGGACAGACAATCAGCCCCAGCATTTT
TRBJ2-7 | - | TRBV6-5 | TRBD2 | CASSYSSGGSYEQYF | TGTGCCAGCAGTTACTCAAGCGGGGGGTCCTACGAGCAGTACTTC
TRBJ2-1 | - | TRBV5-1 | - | CASSADSYNEQFF | TGCGCCAGCAGCGCGGACTCGTACAATGAGCAGTTCTTC
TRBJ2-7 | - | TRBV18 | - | CASSPESGTYEQYF | TGTGCCAGCTCACCAGAGTCAGGAACCTACGAGCAGTACTTC
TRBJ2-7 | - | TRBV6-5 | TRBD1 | CASAGQGIYEQYF | TGTGCCAGCGCGGGACAGGGGATATACGAGCAGTACTTC
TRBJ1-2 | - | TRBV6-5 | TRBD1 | CASTRTGGNGYTF | TGTGCCAGCACCCGGACAGGGGGTAATGGCTACACCTTC
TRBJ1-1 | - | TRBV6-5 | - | CASSYSSSDTEAFF | TGTGCCAGCAGTTACTCGAGTTCTGACACTGAAGCTTTCTTT
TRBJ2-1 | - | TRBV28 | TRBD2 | CASRLAGPYNEQFF | TGTGCCAGCCGACTAGCGGGGCCATACAATGAGCAGTTCTTC
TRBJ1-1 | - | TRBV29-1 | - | CSVDPPGMNTEAFF | TGCAGCGTTGACCCCCCAGGGATGAACACTGAAGCTTTCTTT
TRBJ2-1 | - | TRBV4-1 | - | CASSHPTWRMSSYNEQFF | TGCGCCAGCAGCCACCCTACATGGCGGATGAGCTCCTACAATGAGCAGTTCTTC
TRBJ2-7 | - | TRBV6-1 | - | CASSYRGLIYEQYF | TGTGCCAGCAGTTATAGGGGTTTAATCTACGAGCAGTACTTC
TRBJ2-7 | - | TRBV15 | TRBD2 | CATSPGLAGVEQYF | TGTGCCACCAGCCCTGGACTAGCGGGAGTTGAGCAGTACTTC
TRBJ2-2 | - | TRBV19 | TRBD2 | CASHTSGRGTGELFF | TGTGCCAGTCATACTAGCGGGAGGGGTACCGGGGAGCTGTTTTTT
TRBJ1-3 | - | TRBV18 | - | CASSPPVIGSSGNTIYF | TGTGCCAGCTCACCACCGGTCATTGGGAGCTCTGGAAACACCATATATTTT
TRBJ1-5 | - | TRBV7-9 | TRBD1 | CASSSGRDRNQPQHF | TGTGCCAGCAGCTCGGGCCGGGACAGAAATCAGCCCCAGCATTTT
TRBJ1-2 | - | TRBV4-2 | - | CASSQEMRNPIYGYTF | TGTGCCAGCAGCCAAGAGATGCGCAACCCTATCTATGGCTACACCTTC
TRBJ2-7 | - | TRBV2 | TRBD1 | CASTQTGDEQYF | TGTGCCAGCACTCAGACAGGGGACGAGCAGTACTTC
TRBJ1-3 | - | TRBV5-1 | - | CASSLVGGSGNTIYF | TGCGCCAGCAGCTTGGTTGGAGGCTCTGGAAACACCATATATTTT
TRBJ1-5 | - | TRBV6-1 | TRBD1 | CASSQAGTEYQPQHF | TGTGCCAGCAGTCAAGCCGGGACAGAGTATCAGCCCCAGCATTTT
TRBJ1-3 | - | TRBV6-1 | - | CASSEAAGGVSGNTIYF | TGTGCCAGCAGTGAAGCAGCGGGGGGAGTCTCTGGAAACACCATATATTTT
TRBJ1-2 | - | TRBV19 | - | CASSLLDSNYGYTF | TGTGCCAGTAGCTTACTGGACAGTAACTATGGCTACACCTTC
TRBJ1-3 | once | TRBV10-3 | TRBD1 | CAISERIEDRVAGNTIYF | TGTGCCATCAGTGAGCGGATTGAAGACAGGGTCGCTGGAAACACCATATATTTT